The 5 T cell receptor beta chains in this list originate from one sample, sequenced in a study of tumor and adjacent non-tumor tissue in lung cancer. Three rounds of nested PCR, following a modified ARM-PCR protocol, produced the TCRbeta library. TCRdb re-called the multiplex PCR reads with MiXCR, one entry per CDR3 protein. Of 80,000 to 100,000 distinct CDR3 sequences listed, about 80% are singletons. RNA was extracted from bulk tissue without any cell sorting. This non-tumor lung sample came from over 3 cm beyond the tumor edge. Sequences were obtained from distant non-tumor lung tissue. Receptors originate from a man aged 60-69 years with small cell lung cancer.

Notes on this clonotype: Since no conserved phenylalanine or tryptophan closes the CDR3, a read error is the likely cause. The V call is TRBV6-1, the J call TRBJ1-1, with no clear D. The CDR3 sequence is 15 residues long. Germline V gene sequence: CDR1 MNHNS, CDR2 SASEGT. The DNA of the CDR3 is TGTGTCATCCAGGACGGAGGCGTTGGGAGAACTGAAGCTTTCCTT. This translates into CVIQDGGVGRTEAFL.

With respect to this clonotype: It may be a read error: a sequence one base away is much more abundant. V usage is TRBV6-5 and J usage is TRBJ2-1; D unresolved. CDR3 length: 15 residues. The germline V gene has CDR1 MNHEY and CDR2 SVGAGI. CDR3 nucleotide sequence: TGTGCCATCAGTCCCGGATTTATATTTTCATATGAGCAGTTCTTC. Translation gives CAISPGFIFSYEQFF.

Concerning this clonotype itself: Mismatch with germline at one junction end may stem from a read error. V is TRBV11-3 and J is TRBJ1-1; 8 bases are a match to TRBD1. Germline V gene sequence: CDR1 SGHNT, CDR2 YENEEA. CDR3 length equals 13 residues. The CDR3 reads CTSSLHIQGDAFF. DNA of the CDR3: TGTACCAGCAGCCTCCACATACAGGGGGACGCTTTCTTT.

This clonotype was picked up many times. The chain has TRBV28 and TRBJ2-1, with 8 positions matching TRBD2. Germline trimming cut 5 bases from V and 4 bases from J; bases unmatched to any gene: 10. The CDR3 extends over 16 amino acids. Looked up from germline, CDR1 is MDHEN and CDR2 is SYDVKM. CDR3 sequence: CASSPDTSGLYNEQFF. The CDR3 DNA reads as TGTGCCAGCAGTCCGGATACTAGCGGATTATACAATGAGCAGTTCTTC.

Worth noting for this clonotype: Relative to the germline gene, one junction end is altered; a read error may explain this. V gene TRBV7-9 combines with J gene TRBJ2-7, with D unresolved. The CDR3 totals 13 residues. Germline CDR1 and CDR2: SEHNR and FQNEAQ (reference sequence). The CDR3 here is CASSLLSSYEQDF. CDR3 DNA sequence: TGTGCCAGCAGCTTATTAAGCTCCTACGAGCAGGACTTC.